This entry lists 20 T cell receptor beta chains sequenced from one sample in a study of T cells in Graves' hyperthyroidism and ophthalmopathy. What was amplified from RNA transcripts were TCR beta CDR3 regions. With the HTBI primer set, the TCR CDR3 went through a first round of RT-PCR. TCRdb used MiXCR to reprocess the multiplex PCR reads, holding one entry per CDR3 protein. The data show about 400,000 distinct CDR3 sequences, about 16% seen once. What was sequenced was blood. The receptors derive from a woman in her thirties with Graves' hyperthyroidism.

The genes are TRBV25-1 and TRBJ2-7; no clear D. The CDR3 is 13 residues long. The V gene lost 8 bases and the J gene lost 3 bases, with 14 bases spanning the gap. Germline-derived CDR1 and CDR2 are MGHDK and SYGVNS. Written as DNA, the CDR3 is TGTGCCAGCGAAGATGTCAGCGTCTACGAGCAGTACTTC. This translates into CASEDVSVYEQYF.

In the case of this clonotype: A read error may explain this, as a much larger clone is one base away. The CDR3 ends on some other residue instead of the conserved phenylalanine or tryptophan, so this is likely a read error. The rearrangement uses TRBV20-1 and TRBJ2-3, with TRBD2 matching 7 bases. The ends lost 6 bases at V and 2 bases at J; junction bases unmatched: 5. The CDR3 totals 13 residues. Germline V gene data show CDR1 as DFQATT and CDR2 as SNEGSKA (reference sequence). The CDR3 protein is CSAGLADTDTQYL. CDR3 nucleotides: TGCAGTGCAGGCCTAGCGGACACAGATACGCAGTATCTT.

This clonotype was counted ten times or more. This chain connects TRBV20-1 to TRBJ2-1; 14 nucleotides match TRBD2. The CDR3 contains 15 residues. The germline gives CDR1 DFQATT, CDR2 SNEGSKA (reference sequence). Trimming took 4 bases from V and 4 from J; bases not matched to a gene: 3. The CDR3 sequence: CSAIRLAGGYNEQFF. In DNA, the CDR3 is TGCAGTGCTATCCGACTAGCGGGAGGGTACAATGAGCAGTTCTTC.

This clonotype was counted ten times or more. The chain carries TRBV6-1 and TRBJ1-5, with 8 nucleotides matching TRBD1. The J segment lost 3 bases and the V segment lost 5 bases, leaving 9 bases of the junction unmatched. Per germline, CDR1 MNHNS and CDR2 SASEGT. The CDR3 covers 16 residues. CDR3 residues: CASSRQGSSLNQPQHF. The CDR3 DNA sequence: TGTGCCAGCAGTAGACAGGGGTCGAGCCTCAATCAGCCCCAGCATTTT.

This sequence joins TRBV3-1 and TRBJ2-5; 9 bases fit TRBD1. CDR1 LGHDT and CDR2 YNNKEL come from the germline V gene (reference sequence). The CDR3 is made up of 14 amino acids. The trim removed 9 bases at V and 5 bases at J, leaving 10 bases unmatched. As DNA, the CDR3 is TGTGCCAGTCTAGGTACAGGGGGCGTCGAGACCCAGTACTTC. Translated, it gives CASLGTGGVETQYF.

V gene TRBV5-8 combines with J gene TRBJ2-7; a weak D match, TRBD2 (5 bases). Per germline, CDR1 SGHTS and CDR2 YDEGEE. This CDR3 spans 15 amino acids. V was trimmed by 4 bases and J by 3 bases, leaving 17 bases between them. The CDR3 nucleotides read TGTGCCAGCAGCCCCGCCCCGGGGTCGGACTACGAGCAGTACTTC. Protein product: CASSPAPGSDYEQYF.

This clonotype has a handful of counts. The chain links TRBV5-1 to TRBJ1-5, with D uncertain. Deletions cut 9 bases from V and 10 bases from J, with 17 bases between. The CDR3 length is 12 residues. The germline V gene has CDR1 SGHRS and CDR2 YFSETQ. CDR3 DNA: TGCGCCACAGACCTCCATTGGAGTCCCCAGCATTTT. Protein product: CATDLHWSPQHF.

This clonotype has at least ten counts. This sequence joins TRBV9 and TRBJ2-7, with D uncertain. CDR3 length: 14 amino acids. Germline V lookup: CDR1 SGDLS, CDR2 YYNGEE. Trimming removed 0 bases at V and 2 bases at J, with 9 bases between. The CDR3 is CASSVDVRPYEQYF. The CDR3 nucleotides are TGTGCCAGCAGCGTAGATGTCAGGCCCTACGAGCAGTACTTC.

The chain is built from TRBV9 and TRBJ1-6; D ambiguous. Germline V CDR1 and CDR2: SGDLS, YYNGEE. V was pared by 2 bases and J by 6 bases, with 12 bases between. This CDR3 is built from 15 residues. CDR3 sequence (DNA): TGTGCCAGCAGCGTGGACGGCCAGCCTAATTCACCCCTCCACTTT. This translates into CASSVDGQPNSPLHF.

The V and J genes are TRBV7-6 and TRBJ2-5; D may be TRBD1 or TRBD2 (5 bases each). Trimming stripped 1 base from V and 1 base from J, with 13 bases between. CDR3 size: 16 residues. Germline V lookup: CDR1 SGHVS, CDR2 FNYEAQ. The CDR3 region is CASSLVPGTGQETQYF. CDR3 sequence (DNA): TGTGCCAGCAGCTTAGTGCCGGGGACCGGCCAAGAGACCCAGTACTTC.

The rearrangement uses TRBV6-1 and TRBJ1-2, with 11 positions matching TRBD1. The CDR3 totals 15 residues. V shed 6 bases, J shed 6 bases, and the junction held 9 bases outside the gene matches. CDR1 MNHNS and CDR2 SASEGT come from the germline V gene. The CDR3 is CASRRTGGSLDGYTF. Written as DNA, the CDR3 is TGTGCCAGCAGGCGGACAGGGGGCTCCCTCGATGGCTACACCTTC.

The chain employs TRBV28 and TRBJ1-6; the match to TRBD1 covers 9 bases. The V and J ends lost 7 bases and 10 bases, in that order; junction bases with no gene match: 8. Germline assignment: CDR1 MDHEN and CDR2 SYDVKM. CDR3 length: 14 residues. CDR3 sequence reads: CASTNRDRESPLHF. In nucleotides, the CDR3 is TGTGCCAGCACCAACCGGGACAGGGAATCACCCCTCCACTTT.

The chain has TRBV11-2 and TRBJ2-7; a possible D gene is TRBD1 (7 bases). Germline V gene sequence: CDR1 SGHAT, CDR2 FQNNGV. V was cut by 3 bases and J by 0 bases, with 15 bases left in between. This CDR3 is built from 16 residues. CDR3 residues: CASSFAGQWSSYEQYF. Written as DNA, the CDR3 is TGTGCCAGCAGCTTTGCGGGACAGTGGAGCTCCTACGAGCAGTACTTC.

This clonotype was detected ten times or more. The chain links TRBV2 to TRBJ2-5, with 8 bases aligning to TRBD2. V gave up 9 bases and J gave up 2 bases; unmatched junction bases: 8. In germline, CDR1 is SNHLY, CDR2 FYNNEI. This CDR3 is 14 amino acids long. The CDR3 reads CASDPSGRQETQYF. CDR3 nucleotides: TGTGCCAGTGACCCTAGCGGGCGGCAAGAGACCCAGTACTTC.

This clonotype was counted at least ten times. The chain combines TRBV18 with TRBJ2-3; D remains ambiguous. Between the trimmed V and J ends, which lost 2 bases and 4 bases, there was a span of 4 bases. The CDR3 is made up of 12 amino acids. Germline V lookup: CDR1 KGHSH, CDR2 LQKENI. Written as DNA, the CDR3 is TGTGCCAGCTCACCATATTCAGATACGCAGTATTTT. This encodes CASSPYSDTQYF.

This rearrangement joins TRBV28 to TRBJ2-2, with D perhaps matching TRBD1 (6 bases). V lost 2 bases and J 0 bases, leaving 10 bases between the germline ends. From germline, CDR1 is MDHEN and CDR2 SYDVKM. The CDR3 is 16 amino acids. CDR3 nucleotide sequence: TGTGCCAGCAGTTTAAACAGGGCTCCGAACACCGGGGAGCTGTTTTTT. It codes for CASSLNRAPNTGELFF. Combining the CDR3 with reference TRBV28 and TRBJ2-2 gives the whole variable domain DVKVTQSSRYLVKRTGEKVFLECVQDMDHENMFWYRQDPGLGLRLIYFSYDVKMKEKGDIPEGYSVSREKKERFSLILESASTNQTSMYLCASSLNRAPNTGELFFGEGSRLTVL.

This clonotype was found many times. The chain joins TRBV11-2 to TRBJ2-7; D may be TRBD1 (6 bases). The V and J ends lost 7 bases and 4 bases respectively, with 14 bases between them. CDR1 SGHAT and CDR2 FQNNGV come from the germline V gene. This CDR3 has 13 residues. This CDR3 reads CASTKTQGYEQYF. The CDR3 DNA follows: TGTGCCAGCACCAAAACCCAGGGGTACGAGCAGTACTTC.

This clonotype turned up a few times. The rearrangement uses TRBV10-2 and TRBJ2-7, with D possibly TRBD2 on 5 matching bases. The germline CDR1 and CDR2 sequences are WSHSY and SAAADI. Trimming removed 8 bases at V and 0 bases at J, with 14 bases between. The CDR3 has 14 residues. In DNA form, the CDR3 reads TGCGCCAGCCTCTTGAGAGCGGACTCCTACGAGCAGTACTTC. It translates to CASLLRADSYEQYF.

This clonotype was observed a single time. The DNA for the CDR3 is TGTGCCAGTAGTGGGGGGCTTTGGAGCGAGCAGTACTTC. It translates to CASSGGLWSEQYF. This rearrangement joins TRBV19 to TRBJ2-7; D is perhaps TRBD1 or TRBD2 (6 bases each). V lost 5 bases, J lost 6 bases, and 14 bases lay in between. This CDR3 region has 13 residues. Germline CDR1 LNHDA, CDR2 SQIVND (reference sequence). The variable domain in full, with the rest retrieved from reference TRBV19 and TRBJ2-7, is DGGITQSPKYLFRKEGQNVTLSCEQNLNHDAMYWYRQDPGQGLRLIYYSQIVNDFQKGDIAEGYSVSREKKESFPLTVTSAQKNPTAFYLCASSGGLWSEQYFGPGTRLTVT.

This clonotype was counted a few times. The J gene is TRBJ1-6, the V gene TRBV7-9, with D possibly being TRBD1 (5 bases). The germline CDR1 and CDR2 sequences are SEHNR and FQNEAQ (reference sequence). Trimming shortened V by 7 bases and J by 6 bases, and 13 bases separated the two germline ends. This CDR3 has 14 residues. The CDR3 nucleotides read TGTGCCAGCAATATGAGGGGCGGTAATTCACCCCTCCACTTT. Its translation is CASNMRGGNSPLHF.